A single sample is the source of the 7 T cell receptor beta chains below, sequenced in a study of T cells after posttransplantation cyclophosphamide (dated by TCRdb to 2016 to 2017). The library was obtained by the immunoSEQ multiplex PCR assay. Here the immuneACCESS table is served through TCRdb, limited to in-frame sequences with V and J called. Missing clones are a known gap in these copies; in checked studies unresolved V genes cover under half, and the rest lacks a known reason. The sample table holds about 15,000 clones, of which about four fifths were seen once. Of the sample, around 1.2% is held by the ten largest clones. Material: memory CD4+ T cells sorted from PBMCs. These receptors were collected from a middle-aged man.

This chain links TRBV28 with TRBJ2-7; perhaps TRBD1 as D (6 bases). The CDR3 covers 13 residues. Germline V CDR1 and CDR2: MDHEN, SYDVKM. V lost 8 bases to trimming and J lost 9 bases, with 20 bases between them. The CDR3 loop reads CASRPGAEVGQYF. CDR3 DNA: TGTGCCAGCCGACCAGGGGCGGAGGTGGGGCAGTACTTC.

The chain combines TRBV7-6 with TRBJ1-4; 12 bases are shared with TRBD1. The CDR3 is made up of 15 amino acids. V lost 0 bases and J lost 8; bases outside the gene matches: 1. The V gene's germline CDR1 is SGHVS and CDR2 FNYEAQ. CDR3 nucleotide sequence: TGTGCCAGCAGCTTAGCCGGGACAGGGGGCGAAAAACTGTTTTTT. Translated, it gives CASSLAGTGGEKLFF.

V gene TRBV5-1 combines with J gene TRBJ2-3; 7 bases agree with TRBD1. The germline V gene encodes CDR1 SGHRS and CDR2 YFSETQ. This CDR3 is built from 14 residues. V shed 5 bases, J shed 4 bases, and the junction held 7 bases outside the gene matches. CDR3 region: CASSRQGSADTQYF. CDR3 sequence (DNA): TGCGCCAGCAGTAGACAGGGATCCGCAGATACGCAGTATTTT.

The chain carries TRBV4-1 and TRBJ2-2; 9 bases map to TRBD1. The V gene end was trimmed by 7 bases and the J gene end by 7 bases; junction bases not matched to a gene: 16. The germline CDR1 and CDR2 sequences are MGHRA and YSYEKL. The CDR3 runs 17 residues. The CDR3 is CASNLGTGSPESGELFF. CDR3 coding DNA: TGCGCCAGCAACCTGGGGACAGGGTCCCCTGAGAGCGGGGAGCTGTTTTTT.

The chain combines TRBV5-6 with TRBJ2-5, with D tentatively TRBD1 (6 bases). The length of the CDR3 is 12 residues. The V and J ends lost 4 bases and 4 bases respectively, with 8 bases between them. CDR1 is SGHDT, CDR2 YYEEEE, per germline. The CDR3 DNA reads as TGTGCCAGCAGCCTCAGGGGAGAGACCCAGTACTTC. It translates to CASSLRGETQYF.

This clone was observed a handful of times. V is TRBV4-1 and J is TRBJ1-1; the D is unclear. The CDR3 length is 15 residues. V was cut by 4 bases and J by 0 bases, with 12 bases left in between. Germline CDR1 MGHRA, CDR2 YSYEKL. CDR3 sequence: CASSPPGIMNTEAFF. The CDR3 DNA reads TGCGCCAGCAGCCCCCCCGGGATCATGAACACTGAAGCTTTCTTT.

The rearrangement joins TRBV7-8 to TRBJ1-3; D is possibly TRBD1 (5 bases). CDR1 and CDR2 from the germline V gene are SGHVS and FQNEAQ. Trimming pared 0 bases from V and 3 bases from J, leaving 9 bases between. This CDR3 has 15 residues. Written as DNA, the CDR3 is TGTGCCAGCAGCTTAGCAGGGGTCGGTGGAAACACCATATATTTT. This gives the protein CASSLAGVGGNTIYF.